Sequencing of this T cell receptor beta chain was carried out in a study of blood T cells in healthy people across ages. General observations from the study: The study found more naive CD4+ cells and higher diversity in long-lived than aged donors. Observed TCR beta diversity per million T cells went down as age went up. This fall followed a roughly linear course with age.

A sample-barcoded 5' primer and a J-beta primer mix were used in a second PCR of roughly 7 to 12 cycles. Each CDR3 protein is one row after TCRdb ran MiXCR on the 5' RACE reads. The sample comprises 1.5 million or so distinct CDR3 sequences, roughly 43% of which are singletons, and about 4% rests with the top ten. From germline, CDR1 is MNHEY and CDR2 SMNVEV (reference sequence). The CDR3 spans 13 residues. The V and J ends lost 6 bases and 3 bases respectively, with 11 bases between them. The table lists this clonotype with a few counts. The antigen is undetermined. The TCR sequence derives from a woman younger than 30 in good health. Sequencing used blood. The chain couples TRBV27 to TRBJ1-2; perhaps TRBD1 as D (5 bases). The CDR3 loop is CASSPGIYYGYTF. DNA of the CDR3: TGTGCCAGCAGCCCAGGGATTTACTATGGCTACACCTTC.